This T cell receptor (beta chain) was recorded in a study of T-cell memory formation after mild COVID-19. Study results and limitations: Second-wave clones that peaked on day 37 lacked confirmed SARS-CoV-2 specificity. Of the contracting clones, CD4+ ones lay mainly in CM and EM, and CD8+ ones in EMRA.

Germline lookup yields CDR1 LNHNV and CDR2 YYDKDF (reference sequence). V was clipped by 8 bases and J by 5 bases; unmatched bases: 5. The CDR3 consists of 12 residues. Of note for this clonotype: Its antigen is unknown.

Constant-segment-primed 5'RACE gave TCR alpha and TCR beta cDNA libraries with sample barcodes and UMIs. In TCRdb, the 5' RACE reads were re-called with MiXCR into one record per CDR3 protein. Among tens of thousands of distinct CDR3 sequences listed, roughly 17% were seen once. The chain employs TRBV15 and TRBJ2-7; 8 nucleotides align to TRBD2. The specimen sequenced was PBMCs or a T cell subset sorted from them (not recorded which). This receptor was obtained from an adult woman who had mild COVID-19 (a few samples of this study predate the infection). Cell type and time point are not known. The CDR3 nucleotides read TGTGCCACCTCGGAGCGGGAGAACGAGCAGTACTTC. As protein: CATSERENEQYF.